The 5 T cell receptor beta chains given below trace back to one sample, sequenced in a study of blood T cell repertoires in COVID-19. The assay was immunoSEQ multiplex PCR, and TCRdb's table has in-frame clones only and misses some. The data show over 50,000 clones, approximately 89% seen once. Sequenced input: peripheral blood. The receptors were sampled from a man between 60 and 75 years old with acute or convalescent COVID-19.

This clone was detected once. The V gene is TRBV7-7, the J gene TRBJ2-1; maybe TRBD2 (7 bases). The CDR3 sequence is 17 residues long. CDR1 is SSHAT, CDR2 FNYEAQ, per germline (reference sequence). The V end lost 1 base, the J end lost 0 bases, and 13 bases lay between the germline ends. CDR3 protein: CASSLGGGSSSYNEQFF. The CDR3 DNA reads TGTGCCAGCAGCTTAGGCGGGGGCTCCAGCTCCTACAATGAGCAGTTCTTC.

The V and J genes are TRBV19 and TRBJ2-5; 13 bases agree with TRBD2. Trimming at V came to 4 bases and at J to 4 bases, leaving 6 bases not matched to a gene. CDR1 and CDR2 from the germline V gene are LNHDA and SQIVND (reference sequence). The CDR3 length is 16 residues. This CDR3 is CASSTRTSGGLETQYF. The CDR3 coding sequence is TGTGCCAGTAGTACCCGGACTAGCGGGGGCTTAGAGACCCAGTACTTC.

The chain employs TRBV15 and TRBJ2-2; D might be TRBD2 (5 bases). The ends were cut back, 1 base at V and 1 base at J, with 10 bases in the middle. Per the germline V gene, CDR1 is LNHNV and CDR2 is YYDKDF (reference sequence). The CDR3 extends over 16 amino acids. The CDR3 here is CATSRVLGRNTGELFF. CDR3 in DNA: TGTGCCACCAGCAGAGTGTTAGGGAGGAACACCGGGGAGCTGTTTTTT.

This clone showed up just once. This sequence joins TRBV6-5 and TRBJ2-2; TRBD2 matches at 7 bases. This CDR3 spans 14 amino acids. Germline CDR1 reads MNHEY; CDR2 reads SVGAGI. The V and J ends lost 9 bases and 3 bases, in that order; junction bases with no gene match: 7. CDR3 DNA: TGTGCCAGTGTAATTAGCGGGCACACCGGGGAGCTGTTTTTT. Protein: CASVISGHTGELFF.

This rearrangement joins TRBV6-4 to TRBJ1-6, with a tentative D call TRBD1 (6 bases). The V and J ends lost 2 bases and 7 bases respectively, with 12 bases between them. CDR1 and CDR2 from the germline V gene are MRHNA and SNTAGT. The CDR3 loop spans 15 amino acids. This CDR3 is CASSDPRDTNSPLHF. In nucleotides, the CDR3 is TGTGCCAGCAGTGACCCCCGGGACACAAATTCACCCCTCCACTTT.